One and the same sample provided the 27 T cell receptor beta chains below, sequenced in a study of blood T cell repertoires in COVID-19. Data came from immunoSEQ multiplex PCR; TCRdb stores just in-frame clones and leaves some out. The sample includes under 200,000 clones, 80% to 90% of them seen just once. What was sequenced was peripheral blood. These receptors were collected from an elderly woman with acute or convalescent COVID-19.

The V gene is TRBV7-2, the J gene TRBJ1-6, with 7 bases that match TRBD1. Germline V gene data show CDR1 as SGHTA and CDR2 as FQGNSA. Trimming removed 4 bases from V and 7 bases from J; junction bases left unmatched: 4. The CDR3 length is 14 residues. The CDR3 here is CASSYRDRNSPLHF. CDR3 coding DNA: TGTGCCAGCAGCTACCGGGACAGAAATTCACCCCTCCACTTT.

This chain connects TRBV5-8 to TRBJ2-7, with TRBD1 as a possible D gene (5 bases). CDR1 is SGHTS and CDR2 is YDEGEE in the germline V gene. The ends were cut back, 0 bases at V and 6 bases at J, with 13 bases in the middle. This CDR3 has 14 residues. In DNA form, the CDR3 reads TGTGCCAGCAGCTTGGTCCAGGGCTGGCCCGAGCAGTACTTC. Translated, it gives CASSLVQGWPEQYF.

The V call is TRBV4-1, the J call TRBJ2-3; no reliable D call. Germline V lookup: CDR1 MGHRA, CDR2 YSYEKL. Trimming removed 2 bases from V and 0 bases from J, with 6 bases in between. This CDR3 is built from 14 residues. The CDR3 protein is CASSQSLSTDTQYF. In DNA form, the CDR3 reads TGCGCCAGCAGCCAATCTTTAAGCACAGATACGCAGTATTTT.

This chain links TRBV7-2 with TRBJ1-4; weak D call: TRBD1 (6 bases). Germline assignment: CDR1 SGHTA and CDR2 FQGNSA. Trimming left V 1 base short and J 6 bases short, with 18 bases between. The CDR3 spans 17 residues. The CDR3 sequence: CASSLEGFREGDEKLFF. DNA for the CDR3: TGTGCCAGCAGCTTAGAGGGTTTTAGGGAGGGGGATGAAAAACTGTTTTTT.

This clone was counted a single time. The chain joins TRBV30 to TRBJ2-7; TRBD2 agrees at 11 bases. V dropped 8 bases and J dropped 4; count of bases not matched to a gene: 10. CDR1 GTSNPN and CDR2 SVGIG come from the germline V gene (reference sequence). The CDR3 length is 14 residues. The chain's CDR3 is CATSTSGVSYEQYF. The DNA for the CDR3 is TGTGCCACCTCGACTAGCGGGGTCTCATACGAGCAGTACTTC. The whole variable domain, remainder taken from reference TRBV30 and TRBJ2-7, is SQTIHQWPATLVQPVGSPLSLECTVEGTSNPNLYWYRQAAGRGLQLLFYSVGIGQISSEVPQNLSASRPQDRQFILSSKKLLLSDSGFYLCATSTSGVSYEQYFGPGTRLTVT.

As for this clone: One end of the junction varies from germline; a read error may be responsible. V gene TRBV30 combines with J gene TRBJ2-7; D is possibly TRBD2 (6 bases). Germline-derived CDR1 and CDR2 are GTSNPN and SVGIG (reference sequence). The CDR3 loop spans 13 amino acids. This CDR3 reads CAWSVMGGRPPSF. As DNA, the CDR3 is TGTGCCTGGAGTGTAATGGGAGGCAGGCCTCCAAGTTTC.

This rearrangement joins TRBV3-1 (or the pseudogene TRBV3-2) to TRBJ2-7; 8 nucleotides match TRBD2. V shed 3 bases and J 1 base; nucleotides not matched to a gene: 5. This CDR3 spans 15 amino acids. The V gene's germline CDR1 is LGHDT and CDR2 YNNKEL (reference sequence). The CDR3 loop is CASSHAGGASYEQYF. Here the CDR3 DNA reads TGTGCCAGCAGCCACGCGGGGGGAGCATCCTACGAGCAGTACTTC.

The sample holds one count of this clone. The V gene is TRBV5-4, the J gene TRBJ2-3, with 10 bases identical to TRBD2. CDR1 SGHNT and CDR2 YYREEE come from the germline V gene (reference sequence). The ends lost 0 bases at V and 5 bases at J; junction bases unmatched: 9. The CDR3 has 17 residues. The CDR3 spells CASSLEASGGMKDTQYF. DNA for the CDR3: TGTGCCAGCAGCTTGGAAGCTAGCGGGGGTATGAAAGATACGCAGTATTTT. The whole variable domain, filled in from reference TRBV5-4 and TRBJ2-3, reads ETGVTQSPTHLIKTRGQQVTLRCSSQSGHNTVSWYQQALGQGPQFIFQYYREEENGRGNFPPRFSGLQFPNYSSELNVNALELDDSALYLCASSLEASGGMKDTQYFGPGTRLTVL.

The chain employs TRBV6-4 and TRBJ2-2; 9 bases fit TRBD2. Germline values: CDR1 MRHNA, CDR2 SNTAGT. There are 15 residues in the CDR3. The V and J ends lost 5 bases and 2 bases, in that order; junction bases with no gene match: 3. The CDR3 is CASSPLAGNTGELFF. The CDR3 coding sequence is TGTGCCAGCAGTCCACTAGCGGGTAACACCGGGGAGCTGTTTTTT.

This chain connects TRBV7-2 to TRBJ2-4; perhaps TRBD1 as D (6 bases). Germline V lookup: CDR1 SGHTA, CDR2 FQGNSA. CDR3 length equals 14 residues. V lost 5 bases, J lost 6 bases, and 14 bases lay in between. The CDR3 DNA is TGTGCCAGCAGCCCTAACAGGGCGGTAAACATTCAGTACTTC. Protein: CASSPNRAVNIQYF.

This chain uses TRBV4-3 with TRBJ1-4; 9 positions match TRBD1. J gave up 6 bases and V 4 bases, and 6 bases lay outside the gene matches. The germline V gene has CDR1 LGHNA and CDR2 YSLEER. This CDR3 has 15 residues. The CDR3 loop reads CASSRGTGSDEKLFF. CDR3 nucleotide sequence: TGCGCCAGCAGCCGAGGGACAGGGTCGGATGAAAAACTGTTTTTT.

This chain connects TRBV3-1 (or the pseudogene TRBV3-2) to TRBJ2-7; D unclear. The CDR3 covers 15 residues. From germline, CDR1 is LGHDT and CDR2 YNNKEL (reference sequence). Trimming pared 4 bases from V and 2 bases from J, leaving 15 bases between. CDR3 bases: TGTGCCAGCAGCCTAGAAGAGTTCCGAACCTACGAGCAGTACTTC. It translates to CASSLEEFRTYEQYF.

The V gene is TRBV7-2, the J gene TRBJ2-3, with a tentative D call TRBD1 (7 bases). Trimming pared 5 bases from V and 0 bases from J, leaving 15 bases between. Per germline, CDR1 SGHTA and CDR2 FQGNSA. CDR3 length equals 16 residues. The DNA for the CDR3 is TGTGCCAGCAGCCGCCGGCGGGGACAGAGCACAGATACGCAGTATTTT. Its translation is CASSRRRGQSTDTQYF.

This clone appeared a few times. Additional DNA sequences in this sample encode the identical CDR3. The V gene is TRBV5-1, the J gene TRBJ2-3; weak D call: TRBD1 (5 bases). With 3 bases removed from V and 2 bases from J, the gap between germline ends came to 10 bases. This CDR3 has 14 amino acids. Germline-derived CDR1 and CDR2 are SGHRS and YFSETQ. CDR3 nucleotide sequence: TGCGCCAGCAGCTCTGACAGAGACACAGATACGCAGTATTTT. Amino acids: CASSSDRDTDTQYF.

The chain recombines TRBV5-1 with TRBJ2-5; D may be TRBD2 (7 bases). V dropped 4 bases and J dropped 5 bases, with 21 bases sitting between them. CDR3 length: 16 residues. Germline V gene sequence: CDR1 SGHRS, CDR2 YFSETQ. The CDR3 DNA sequence: TGCGCCAGCAGCCGGGAGGTCCTAGGGGGAGTGGAGACCCAGTACTTC. This translates into CASSREVLGGVETQYF.

J is TRBJ2-1 and V is TRBV19, with TRBD2 as a possible D gene (6 bases). The CDR3 loop spans 15 amino acids. The germline gives CDR1 LNHDA, CDR2 SQIVND (reference sequence). Trimming took 7 bases from V and 0 from J, leaving 13 bases between them. CDR3: CASKLSGNSYNEQFF. CDR3 nucleotide sequence: TGTGCCAGTAAACTTAGCGGAAACTCCTACAATGAGCAGTTCTTC.

The chain is built from TRBV24-1 and TRBJ1-6; 9 bases are shared with TRBD1. Germline V gene sequence: CDR1 KGHDR, CDR2 SFDVKD. The CDR3 length is 20 residues. V was pared by 9 bases and J by 4 bases, with 21 bases of the junction left unmatched. CDR3 loop: CATPQSQLTGGVDYNSPLHF. DNA for the CDR3: TGTGCCACCCCCCAATCCCAGCTTACAGGGGGCGTAGATTATAATTCACCCCTCCACTTT.

This clone was seen just once. The chain is built from TRBV6-1 and TRBJ1-2; 7 bases map to TRBD1. Germline trimming cut 1 base from V and 2 bases from J; bases unmatched to any gene: 13. Germline CDR1 is MNHNS and CDR2 is SASEGT. The CDR3 runs to 18 residues. Written as DNA, the CDR3 is TGTGCCAGCAGTGAAGAGGTGAGGGGGCGCGACTTCAACTATGGCTACACCTTC. Its translation: CASSEEVRGRDFNYGYTF.

This chain uses TRBV5-6 with TRBJ2-5; perhaps TRBD2 as D (5 bases). With 4 bases removed from V and 5 bases from J, the gap between germline ends came to 12 bases. The length of the CDR3 is 13 residues. Germline V gene lookup returns CDR1 SGHDT and CDR2 YYEEEE. CDR3 loop: CASSLTIEETQYF. The CDR3 DNA reads as TGTGCCAGCAGCCTGACTATCGAGGAGACCCAGTACTTC.

The chain joins TRBV4-1 to TRBJ2-2, with TRBD1 identical over 10 bases. From germline, CDR1 is MGHRA and CDR2 YSYEKL. Trimming removed 0 bases from V and 3 bases from J; junction bases left unmatched: 7. The CDR3 totals 18 residues. CDR3 bases: TGCGCCAGCAGCCAAGAAGGGGTAGGACAGGGGGACACCGGGGAGCTGTTTTTT. Translating it yields CASSQEGVGQGDTGELFF.

The chain links TRBV24-1 to TRBJ1-1, with a weak D call TRBD1 (5 bases). Trimming left V 2 bases short and J 4 bases short, with 13 bases between. From germline, CDR1 is KGHDR and CDR2 SFDVKD. There are 15 residues in the CDR3. The CDR3 DNA reads as TGTGCCACCAGTGATTCGCGGGGACCGGGCACTGAAGCTTTCTTT. Amino acid sequence: CATSDSRGPGTEAFF.

In this sample, this clone turned up once. The gene calls are TRBV20-1 and TRBJ1-2, with TRBD1 as a possible D gene (6 bases). The CDR3 is 11 residues long. V was shortened by 7 bases and J by 3 bases, with 9 bases between the two germline ends. The germline V gene has CDR1 DFQATT and CDR2 SNEGSKA (reference sequence). The CDR3 protein is CSVRTDYGYTF. The CDR3 DNA sequence: TGCAGTGTTAGGACAGACTATGGCTACACCTTC.

This sequence joins TRBV7-9 and TRBJ2-1, with 11 positions matching TRBD2. Germline lookup yields CDR1 SEHNR and CDR2 FQNEAQ (reference sequence). CDR3 size: 15 residues. The ends lost 3 bases at V and 8 bases at J; junction bases unmatched: 6. CDR3 amino acids: CASSFYSGGAHEQFF. For the CDR3, the DNA is TGTGCCAGCAGCTTTTATAGCGGGGGGGCACATGAGCAGTTCTTC.

This rearrangement joins TRBV29-1 to TRBJ1-2, with D perhaps TRBD1 (6 bases). Germline CDR1 reads SQVTM; CDR2 reads ANQGSEA. There are 11 residues in the CDR3. V lost 7 bases to trimming and J lost 7 bases, with 13 bases between them. CDR3 in amino acids: CSAQDSLGYTF. DNA for the CDR3: TGCAGCGCACAGGACAGCCTTGGCTACACCTTC.

The rearrangement links TRBV4-3 to TRBJ1-4; D uncertain. Trimming removed 1 base from V and 10 bases from J, with 10 bases in between. This CDR3 contains 13 residues. Germline V gene data show CDR1 as LGHNA and CDR2 as YSLEER. The CDR3 DNA sequence: TGCGCCAGCAGCCAAGCGGAGTTCTTAAAACTGTTTTTT. Protein: CASSQAEFLKLFF.

This chain joins TRBV9 and TRBJ2-5, with 10 bases matching TRBD2. The CDR3 runs 15 residues. Germline assignment: CDR1 SGDLS and CDR2 YYNGEE. V dropped 4 bases and J dropped 3; count of bases not matched to a gene: 6. The CDR3 loop is CASSPRTSGEETQYF. For the CDR3, the DNA is TGTGCCAGCAGCCCACGGACTAGCGGTGAAGAGACCCAGTACTTC.

The chain employs TRBV6-2 or TRBV6-3 and TRBJ2-5; a weak D match, TRBD1 (5 bases). The CDR3 length is 13 residues. V was pared by 2 bases and J by 4 bases, with 8 bases between. Germline V gene data show CDR1 as MNHEY and CDR2 as SVGEGT. In DNA form, the CDR3 reads TGTGCCAGCAGTTACGGGGCCCCAGAGACCCAGTACTTC. It encodes CASSYGAPETQYF.